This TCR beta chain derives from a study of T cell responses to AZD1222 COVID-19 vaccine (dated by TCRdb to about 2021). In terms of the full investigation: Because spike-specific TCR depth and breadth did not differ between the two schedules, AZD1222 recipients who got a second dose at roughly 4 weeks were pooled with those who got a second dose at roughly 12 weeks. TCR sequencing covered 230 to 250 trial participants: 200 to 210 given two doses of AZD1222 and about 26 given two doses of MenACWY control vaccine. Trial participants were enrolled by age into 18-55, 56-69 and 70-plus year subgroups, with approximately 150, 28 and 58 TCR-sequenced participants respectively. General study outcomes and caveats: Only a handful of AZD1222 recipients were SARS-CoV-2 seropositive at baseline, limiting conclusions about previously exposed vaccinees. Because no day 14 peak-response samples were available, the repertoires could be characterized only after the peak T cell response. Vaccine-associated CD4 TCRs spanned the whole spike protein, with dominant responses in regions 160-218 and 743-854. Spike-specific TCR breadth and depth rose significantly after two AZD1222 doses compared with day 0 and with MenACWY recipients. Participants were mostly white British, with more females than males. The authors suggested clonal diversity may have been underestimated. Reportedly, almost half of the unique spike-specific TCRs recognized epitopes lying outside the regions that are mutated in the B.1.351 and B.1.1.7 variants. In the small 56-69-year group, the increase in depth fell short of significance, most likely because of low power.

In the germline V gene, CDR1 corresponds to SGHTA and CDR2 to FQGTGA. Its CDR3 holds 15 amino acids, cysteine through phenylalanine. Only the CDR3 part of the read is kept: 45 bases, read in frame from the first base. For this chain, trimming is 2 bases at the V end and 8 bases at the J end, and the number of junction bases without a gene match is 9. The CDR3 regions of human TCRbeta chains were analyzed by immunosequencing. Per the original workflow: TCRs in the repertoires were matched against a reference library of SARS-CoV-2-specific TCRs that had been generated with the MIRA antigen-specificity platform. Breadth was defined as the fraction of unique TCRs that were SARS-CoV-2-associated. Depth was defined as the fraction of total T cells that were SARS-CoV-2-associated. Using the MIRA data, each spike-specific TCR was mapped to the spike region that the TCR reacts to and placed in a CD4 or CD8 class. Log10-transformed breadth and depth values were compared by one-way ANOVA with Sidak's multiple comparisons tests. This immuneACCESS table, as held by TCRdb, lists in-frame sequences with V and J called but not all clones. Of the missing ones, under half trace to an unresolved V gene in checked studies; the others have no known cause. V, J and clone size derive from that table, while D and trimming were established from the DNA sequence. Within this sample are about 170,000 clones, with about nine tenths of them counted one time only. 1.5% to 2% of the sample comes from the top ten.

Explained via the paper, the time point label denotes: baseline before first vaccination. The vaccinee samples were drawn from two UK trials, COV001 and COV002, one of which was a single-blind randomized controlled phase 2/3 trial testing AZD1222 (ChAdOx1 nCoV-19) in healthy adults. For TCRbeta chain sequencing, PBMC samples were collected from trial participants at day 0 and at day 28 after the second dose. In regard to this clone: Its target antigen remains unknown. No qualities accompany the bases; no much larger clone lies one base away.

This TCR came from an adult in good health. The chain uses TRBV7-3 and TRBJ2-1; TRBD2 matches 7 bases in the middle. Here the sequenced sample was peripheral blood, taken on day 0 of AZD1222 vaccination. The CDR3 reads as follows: CASSLVGGVGDEQFF. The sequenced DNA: TGTGCCAGCAGCTTAGTGGGAGGGGTTGGGGATGAGCAGTTCTTC. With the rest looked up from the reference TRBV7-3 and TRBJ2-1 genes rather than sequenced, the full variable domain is GAGVSQTPSNKVTEKGKYVELRCDPISGHTALYWYRQSLGQGPEFLIYFQGTGAADDSGLPNDRFFAVRPEGSVSTLKIQRTERGDSAVYLCASSLVGGVGDEQFFGPGTRLTVL.